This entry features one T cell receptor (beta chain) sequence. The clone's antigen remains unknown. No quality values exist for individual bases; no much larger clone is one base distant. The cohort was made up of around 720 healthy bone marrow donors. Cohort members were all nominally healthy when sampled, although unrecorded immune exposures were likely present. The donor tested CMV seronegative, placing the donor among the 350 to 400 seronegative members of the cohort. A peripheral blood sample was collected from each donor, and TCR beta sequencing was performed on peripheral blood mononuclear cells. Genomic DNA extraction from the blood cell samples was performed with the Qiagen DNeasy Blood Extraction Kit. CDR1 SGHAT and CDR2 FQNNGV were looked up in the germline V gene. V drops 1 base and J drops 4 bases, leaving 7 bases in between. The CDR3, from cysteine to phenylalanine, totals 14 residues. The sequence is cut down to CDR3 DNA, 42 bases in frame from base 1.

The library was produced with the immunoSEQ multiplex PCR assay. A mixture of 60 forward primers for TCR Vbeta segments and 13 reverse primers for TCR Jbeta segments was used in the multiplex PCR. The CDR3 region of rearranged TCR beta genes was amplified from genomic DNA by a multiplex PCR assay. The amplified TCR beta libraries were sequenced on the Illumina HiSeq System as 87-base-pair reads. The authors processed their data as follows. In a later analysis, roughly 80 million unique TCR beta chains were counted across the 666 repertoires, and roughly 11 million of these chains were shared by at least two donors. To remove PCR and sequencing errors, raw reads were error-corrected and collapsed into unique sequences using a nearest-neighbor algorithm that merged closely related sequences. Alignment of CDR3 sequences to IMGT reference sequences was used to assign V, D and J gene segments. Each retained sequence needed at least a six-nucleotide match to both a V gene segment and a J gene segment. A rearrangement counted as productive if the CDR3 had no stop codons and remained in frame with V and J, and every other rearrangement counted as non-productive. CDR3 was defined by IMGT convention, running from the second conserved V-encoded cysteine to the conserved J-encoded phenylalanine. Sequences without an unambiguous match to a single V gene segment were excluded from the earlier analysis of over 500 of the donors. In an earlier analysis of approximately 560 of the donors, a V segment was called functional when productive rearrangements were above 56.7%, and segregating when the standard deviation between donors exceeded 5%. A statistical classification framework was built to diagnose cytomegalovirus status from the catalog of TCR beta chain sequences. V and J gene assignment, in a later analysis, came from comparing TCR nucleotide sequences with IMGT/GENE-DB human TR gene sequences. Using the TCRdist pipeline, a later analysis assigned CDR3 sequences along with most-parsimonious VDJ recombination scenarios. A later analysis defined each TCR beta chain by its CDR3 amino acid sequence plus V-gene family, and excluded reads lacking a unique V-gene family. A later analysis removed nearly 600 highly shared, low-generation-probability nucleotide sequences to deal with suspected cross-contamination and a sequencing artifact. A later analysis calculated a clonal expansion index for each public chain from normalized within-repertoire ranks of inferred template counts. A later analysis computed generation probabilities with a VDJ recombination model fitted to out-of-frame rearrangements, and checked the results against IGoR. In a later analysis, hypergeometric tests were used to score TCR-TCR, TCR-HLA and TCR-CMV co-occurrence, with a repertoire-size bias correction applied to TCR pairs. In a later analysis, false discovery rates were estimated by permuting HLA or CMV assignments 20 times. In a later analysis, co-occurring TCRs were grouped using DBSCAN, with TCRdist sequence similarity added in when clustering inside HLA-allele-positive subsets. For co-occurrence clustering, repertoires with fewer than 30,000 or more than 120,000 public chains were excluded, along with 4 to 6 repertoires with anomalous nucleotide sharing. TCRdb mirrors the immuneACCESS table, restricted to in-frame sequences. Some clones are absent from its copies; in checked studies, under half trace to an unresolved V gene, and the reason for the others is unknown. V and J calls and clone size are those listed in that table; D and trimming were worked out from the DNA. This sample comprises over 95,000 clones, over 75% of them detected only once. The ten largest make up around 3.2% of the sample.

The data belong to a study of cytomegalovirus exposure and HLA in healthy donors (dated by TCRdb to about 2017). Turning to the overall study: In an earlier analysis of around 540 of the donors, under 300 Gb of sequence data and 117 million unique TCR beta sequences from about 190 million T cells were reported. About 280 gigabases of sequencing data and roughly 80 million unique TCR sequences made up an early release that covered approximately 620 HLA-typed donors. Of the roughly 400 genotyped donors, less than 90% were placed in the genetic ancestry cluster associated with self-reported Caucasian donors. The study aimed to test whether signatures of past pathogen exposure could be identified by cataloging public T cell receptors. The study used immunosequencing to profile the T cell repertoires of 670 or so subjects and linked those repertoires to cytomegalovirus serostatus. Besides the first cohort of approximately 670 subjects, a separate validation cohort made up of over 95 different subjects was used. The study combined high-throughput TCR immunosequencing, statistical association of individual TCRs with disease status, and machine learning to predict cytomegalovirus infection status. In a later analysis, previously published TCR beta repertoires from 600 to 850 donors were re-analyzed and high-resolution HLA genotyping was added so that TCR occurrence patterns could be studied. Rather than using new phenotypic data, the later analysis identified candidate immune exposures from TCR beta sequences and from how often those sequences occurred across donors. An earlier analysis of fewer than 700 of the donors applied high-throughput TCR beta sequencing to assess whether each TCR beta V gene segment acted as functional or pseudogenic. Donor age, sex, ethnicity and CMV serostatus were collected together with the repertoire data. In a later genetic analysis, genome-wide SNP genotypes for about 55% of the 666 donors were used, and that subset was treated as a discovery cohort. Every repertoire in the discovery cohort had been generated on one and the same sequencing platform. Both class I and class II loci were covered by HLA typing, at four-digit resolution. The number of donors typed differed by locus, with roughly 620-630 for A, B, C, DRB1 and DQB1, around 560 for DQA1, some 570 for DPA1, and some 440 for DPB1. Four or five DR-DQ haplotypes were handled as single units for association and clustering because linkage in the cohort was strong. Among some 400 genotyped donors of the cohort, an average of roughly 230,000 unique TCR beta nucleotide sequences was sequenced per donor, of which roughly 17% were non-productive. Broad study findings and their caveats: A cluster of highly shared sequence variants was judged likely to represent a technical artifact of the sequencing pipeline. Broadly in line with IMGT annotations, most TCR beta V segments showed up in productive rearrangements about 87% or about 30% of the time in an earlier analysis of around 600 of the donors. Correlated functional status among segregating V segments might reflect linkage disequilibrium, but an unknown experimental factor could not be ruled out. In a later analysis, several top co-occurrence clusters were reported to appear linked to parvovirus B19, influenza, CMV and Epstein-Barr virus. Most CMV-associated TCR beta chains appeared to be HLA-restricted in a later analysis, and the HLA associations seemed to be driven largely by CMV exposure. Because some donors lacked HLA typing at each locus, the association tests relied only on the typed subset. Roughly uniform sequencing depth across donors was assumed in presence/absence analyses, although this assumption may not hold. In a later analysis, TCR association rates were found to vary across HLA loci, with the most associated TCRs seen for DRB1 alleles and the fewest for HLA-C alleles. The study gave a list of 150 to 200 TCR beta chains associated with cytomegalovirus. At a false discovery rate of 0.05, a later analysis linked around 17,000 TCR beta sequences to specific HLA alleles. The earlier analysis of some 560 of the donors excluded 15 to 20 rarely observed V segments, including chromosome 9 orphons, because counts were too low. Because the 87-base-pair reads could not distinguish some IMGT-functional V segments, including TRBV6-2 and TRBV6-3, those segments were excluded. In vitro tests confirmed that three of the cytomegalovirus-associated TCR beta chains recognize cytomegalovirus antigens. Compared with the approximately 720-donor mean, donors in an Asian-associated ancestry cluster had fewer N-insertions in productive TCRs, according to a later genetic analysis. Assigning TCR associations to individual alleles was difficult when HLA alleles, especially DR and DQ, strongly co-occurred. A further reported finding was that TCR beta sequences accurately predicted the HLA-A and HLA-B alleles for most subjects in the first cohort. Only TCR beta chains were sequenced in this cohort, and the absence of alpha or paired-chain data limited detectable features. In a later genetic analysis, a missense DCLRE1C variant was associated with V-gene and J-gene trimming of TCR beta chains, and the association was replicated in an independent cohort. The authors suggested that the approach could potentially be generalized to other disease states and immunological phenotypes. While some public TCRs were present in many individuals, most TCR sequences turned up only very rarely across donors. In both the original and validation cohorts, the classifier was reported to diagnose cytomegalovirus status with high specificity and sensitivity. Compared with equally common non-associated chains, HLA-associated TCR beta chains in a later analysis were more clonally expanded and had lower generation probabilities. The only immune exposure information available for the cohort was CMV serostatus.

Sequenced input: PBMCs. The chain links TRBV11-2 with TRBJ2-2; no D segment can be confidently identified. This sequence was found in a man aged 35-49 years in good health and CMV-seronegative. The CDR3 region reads CASSLVGSTGELFF. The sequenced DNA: TGTGCCAGCAGCTTAGTCGGGTCCACCGGGGAGCTGTTTTTT.